This T cell receptor beta chain came from a study of monozygotic twins with inflammatory bowel disease. As for this clonotype: The antigen remains undetermined.

Study results and caveats: Researchers report that IBD patients shared fewer clonotypes with others than healthy twins, especially amid disease activity. Healthy co-twins, by inverse Simpson, had higher TCRbeta diversity than their siblings with IBD.

TCRdb reprocessed the 5' RACE reads; each CDR3 protein has one entry and no DNA is given. This sample's table has around 99,000 distinct CDR3 sequences. This CDR3 has 18 residues. Germline-derived CDR1 and CDR2 are SNHLY and FYNNEI. This chain links TRBV2 with TRBJ1-6; TCRdb gives TRBD1 as the D gene, but with no DNA this cannot be confirmed. The TCR originated in a human donor with ulcerative colitis or Crohn's disease, or a healthy co-twin of an affected twin (not recorded which). Source material: blood. CDR3 sequence reads: CASSPGTGDFILVSPLHF.